This T cell receptor beta chain was recovered during a study of cytomegalovirus exposure and HLA in healthy donors (dated by TCRdb to the late 2010s). Study-wide context: In an earlier analysis of about 560 of the donors, approximately 300 Gb of sequence data and some 100 million unique TCR beta sequences from about 179 million T cells were reported. An early release that covered approximately 600 HLA-typed donors contained about 300 gigabases of sequencing data and around 85 million unique TCR sequences. The genetic ancestry cluster associated with self-reported Caucasian donors included 70% to 85% of the approximately 400 genotyped donors. The study was designed to test whether signatures of past pathogen exposure could be identified by cataloging public T cell receptors. The study used immunosequencing to profile the T cell repertoires of hundreds of subjects and linked those repertoires to cytomegalovirus serostatus. Besides the first cohort of roughly 660 subjects, a separate validation cohort made up of about 120 different subjects was used. The study combined high-throughput TCR immunosequencing, statistical association of individual TCRs with disease status, and machine learning to predict cytomegalovirus infection status. A later analysis re-examined previously published TCR beta repertoires from roughly 720 donors and added high-resolution HLA genotyping to investigate patterns of TCR occurrence. In the later analysis, no new phenotypic data were used to find candidate immune exposures; instead, reliance was placed on TCR beta sequences and their occurrence across donors. In an earlier analysis of a few hundred of the donors, high-throughput TCR beta sequencing was used to judge whether each TCR beta V gene segment behaved as functional or pseudogenic. Alongside the repertoire data, information on donor age, sex, ethnicity and CMV serostatus was compiled. A later genetic analysis took genome-wide SNP genotypes for about three fifths of the 666 donors and used that subset as a discovery cohort. All discovery cohort repertoires had been generated on a single sequencing platform. Class I and class II HLA loci were covered by the typing at four-digit resolution. Typing coverage differed by locus: A, B, C, DRB1 and DQB1 were typed in roughly 620-640 donors, DQA1 in 522, DPA1 in around 610, and DPB1 in approximately 450. Four or five DR-DQ haplotypes were treated as single units for association and clustering because of strong linkage in the cohort. On average, around 200,000 unique TCR beta nucleotide sequences were sequenced per donor among more than 350 genotyped donors of the cohort, with around 19% of those sequences being non-productive.

In the case of this clone: The antigen this receptor binds is unknown. No much larger clone is present one base from it, and per-base qualities are unavailable.

The cohort comprised some 730 healthy bone marrow donors. At the time of sampling, every cohort member was nominally healthy, though immune exposures that went unrecorded were likely present. The donor was CMV seropositive and was included in the group of some 290 seropositive cohort members. A peripheral blood sample was provided by each donor, and peripheral blood mononuclear cells were used for TCR beta sequencing. The Qiagen DNeasy Blood Extraction Kit was used to extract genomic DNA from the blood cell samples. Study-wide findings and limitations: Immune exposure information for the cohort was limited to CMV serostatus. Cytomegalovirus status was reported to be diagnosed by the classifier with high specificity and sensitivity in both the original and validation cohorts. According to a later analysis, parvovirus B19, influenza, CMV and Epstein-Barr virus appeared linked to several top co-occurrence clusters. It was suggested by the authors that the approach could potentially be generalized to other disease states and immunological phenotypes. In vitro tests confirmed that a few of the cytomegalovirus-associated TCR beta chains recognize cytomegalovirus antigens. An earlier analysis of approximately 500 of the donors showed that most TCR beta V segments appeared in productive rearrangements either about 90% or about 30% of the time, which broadly matched IMGT annotations. According to a later analysis, most CMV-associated TCR beta chains appeared to be HLA-restricted, and the HLA associations seemed to be driven largely by CMV exposure. Linkage disequilibrium might explain the correlated functional status among segregating V segments, but an unknown experimental factor could not be excluded. A cluster of highly shared sequence variants was judged likely to be a technical artifact of the sequencing pipeline. The earlier analysis of some 540 of the donors excluded approximately 17 rarely observed V segments, including chromosome 9 orphons, because counts were too low. This cohort had only TCR beta chains sequenced, and the lack of alpha or paired-chain data limited which features could be detected. The presence/absence analyses assumed that sequencing depth was roughly uniform across donors, and that assumption may not be true. In a later analysis, 16,951 TCR beta sequences were associated with specific HLA alleles at a false discovery rate of 0.05. Because some donors lacked HLA typing at each locus, the association tests relied only on the typed subset. When HLA alleles, especially DR and DQ, strongly co-occurred, TCR associations were difficult to assign to individual alleles. A later genetic analysis reported fewer N-insertions in productive TCRs among donors in an Asian-associated ancestry cluster than the approximately 700-donor mean. In the study, some 160 TCR beta chains were listed as associated with cytomegalovirus. V-gene and J-gene trimming of TCR beta chains was associated with a missense DCLRE1C variant in a later genetic analysis, and the association was replicated in an independent cohort. A further reported finding was that TCR beta sequences accurately predicted the HLA-A and HLA-B alleles for most subjects in the first cohort. A later analysis found that HLA-associated TCR beta chains were more clonally expanded and had lower generation probabilities than equally common non-associated chains. In a later analysis, the rate of TCR association differed among HLA loci, with DRB1 alleles having the most associated TCRs and HLA-C alleles having the fewest. The 87-base-pair reads could not distinguish some IMGT-functional V segments, including TRBV6-2 and TRBV6-3, so those segments were excluded. Across donors, most TCR sequences were observed very rarely, whereas some public TCRs were present in many individuals.

The junction shows trimming of 4 bases on V and 4 bases on J, and the gene matches do not reach 5 bases of it. According to the germline V gene, CDR1 reads WSHSY and CDR2 reads SAAADI. From the cysteine up to the phenylalanine, the CDR3 has a length of 14 residues. Left in the record is the CDR3 DNA by itself, 42 bases read in frame from the first base. Library method: the immunoSEQ multiplex PCR assay. The multiplex PCR relied on a mix of 60 forward primers for TCR Vbeta segments and 13 reverse primers for TCR Jbeta segments. A multiplex PCR assay on genomic DNA amplified the CDR3 region of rearranged TCR beta genes. The Illumina HiSeq System was used to sequence the amplified TCR beta libraries as 87-base-pair reads. The source study handled its data this way. In a later analysis, roughly 80 million unique TCR beta chains were counted across the 500 to 850 repertoires, and about 9.9 million of these chains were shared by at least two donors. Raw reads were error-corrected and collapsed into unique sequences by a nearest-neighbor algorithm in which closely related sequences were merged to remove PCR and sequencing errors. V, D and J gene segments were assigned by aligning CDR3 sequences to IMGT reference sequences. For a sequence to be retained, a match of at least six nucleotides was required to both a V gene segment and a J gene segment. A rearrangement counted as productive if the CDR3 had no stop codons and remained in frame with V and J, and every other rearrangement counted as non-productive. Following IMGT convention, CDR3 was defined as the stretch from the second conserved V-encoded cysteine up to the conserved J-encoded phenylalanine. The earlier analysis of 550 to 650 of the donors excluded any sequence lacking an unambiguous match to a single V gene segment. In an earlier analysis of 450 to 750 of the donors, a V segment was called functional when productive rearrangements were above 56.7%, and segregating when the standard deviation between donors exceeded 5%. A statistical classification framework was developed to diagnose cytomegalovirus status using the catalog of TCR beta chain sequences. V and J gene assignment, in a later analysis, came from comparing TCR nucleotide sequences with IMGT/GENE-DB human TR gene sequences. The TCRdist pipeline was used in a later analysis to assign CDR3 sequences and most-parsimonious VDJ recombination scenarios. A later analysis defined each TCR beta chain by its CDR3 amino acid sequence plus V-gene family, and excluded reads lacking a unique V-gene family. In a later analysis, 450 to 600 highly shared, low-generation-probability nucleotide sequences were removed to address suspected cross-contamination and a sequencing artifact. In a later analysis, a clonal expansion index was calculated for each public chain from normalized within-repertoire ranks of inferred template counts. Generation probabilities in a later analysis came from a VDJ recombination model fitted to out-of-frame rearrangements, and those results were checked against IGoR. In a later analysis, TCR-TCR, TCR-HLA and TCR-CMV co-occurrence was scored with hypergeometric tests, and a repertoire-size bias correction was applied to TCR pairs. In a later analysis, false discovery rates were estimated by permuting HLA or CMV assignments 20 times. In a later analysis, co-occurring TCRs were grouped using DBSCAN, and TCRdist sequence similarity was added for clustering within HLA-allele-positive subsets. Repertoires with fewer than 30,000 or more than 120,000 public chains were left out of co-occurrence clustering, as were five repertoires with anomalous nucleotide sharing. The source is immuneACCESS, and TCRdb retained only in-frame sequences with V and J called. Part of the clones is not carried over; for the studies checked, unresolved V genes explain less than half of this, and the remainder is unexplained. V and J calls and clone size are those listed in that table; D and trimming were worked out from the DNA. The sample data list about 130,000 clones, and 75% to 90% of these were observed just once. Approximately 6.7% of the sample comes from the top ten.

Material: PBMCs. The receptor was isolated from a woman aged 30 to 39 in good health and CMV-seropositive. This sequence uses TRBV10-2 and TRBJ1-2; 8 middle bases align to TRBD1. The CDR3 protein sequence reads: CASSVGGTGYGYTF. The nucleotides are TGCGCCAGCAGTGTAGGGGGGACAGGCTATGGCTACACCTTC.